The source of this TCR beta chain is a study of molecular identifiers for immune sequencing clone quantification (dated by TCRdb to 2016 to 2018). For the study in its entirety: In a replicate experiment, RNA from about 20,000 or 100,000 naive CD8 T cells was split into five aliquots, four of which were sequenced. This methods study used CD8 T cells to benchmark TCR RNA copy counting and molecular-identifier clustering-based TCR repertoire sequencing (MIDCIRS). What the work shows at the level of the full study, not this receptor alone: In CMV-specific effector cells, clones with more than 20 RNA copies accounted for over 97% of molecules, whereas in naive cells such clones accounted for under 1%. When barcode sub-clustering was left out, chimeric consensus sequences inflated TCR diversity, with chimeras reaching as high as 47%. Modeling gave around 2.7 recovered TCR RNA copies per cell versus 7.5 to 10 by digital PCR, implying 25% to 30% capture efficiency. Highly expanded clone sizes could be underestimated if identical TCR molecules share a barcode. Spiked-in Jurkat TCR RNA equal to a single cell's worth was reported to be detectable even within one million naive CD8 T cells. The naive libraries included spiked-in Jurkat TCR RNA (roughly eleven copies' worth), and this Jurkat TCR RNA is not part of the donor repertoire.

This clonotype has more than one count but fewer than ten. Its antigen target is currently unknown. Per-nucleotide qualities are absent, and no much larger clonotype sits a single base away. Libraries of naive CD8 T cells were built from around 20,000 to 1,000,000 sorted cells, with 10%, 30% or 50% of the purified RNA used. On a BD FACSAria II, naive CD8 T cells were FACS-sorted as CD8+CD4-CCR7+CD45RA+ and collected into RLT Plus buffer. Detection sensitivity was tested by spiking Jurkat RNA equal to 9 to 10 TCR copies' worth into samples containing roughly 19,000-1,100,000 naive CD8 T cells. Enrichment of CD8 T cells was done with RosetteSep CD8+ T Cell Enrichment Cocktail plus Ficoll-Paque, and ACK red cell lysis came afterward. Based on the germline V gene (reference sequence), the CDR1 and CDR2 sequences are MNHEY and SMNVEV. The junction shows trimming of 2 bases on V and 2 bases on J, and the gene matches do not reach 15 bases of it. The CDR3, from cysteine to phenylalanine, totals 19 residues. The sequence is cut down to CDR3 DNA, 57 bases in frame from base 1.

Libraries were made using PCR. Sequencing used an Illumina HiSeq 4000. Preparation of bulk TCR libraries followed a previously described approach, with the TCR primers listed in Table S5. The Qiagen AllPrep DNA/RNA kit was used to purify total RNA. Reads from multiple sequencing runs of the same library were pooled before analysis. In the original analysis: Reads were retained only if the reads had an exact TCR constant sequence, and the retained reads were trimmed to 150 nt and grouped according to their 12-nt molecular barcodes. Reads inside each barcode group were sub-clustered using a 15% Levenshtein threshold, and a quality-weighted consensus sequence was constructed for each RNA molecule. Non-functional sequences were excluded, and lower-count sequences lying one edit away from another sequence were also excluded. Based on fitting two negative binomial distributions, any barcode sub-cluster with under 20% of the maximum read count was discarded. TCRdb reworked the public reads: Q25 trimming with fastp, MiXCR clone assembly, productive beta chains retained. Entries are consolidated by CDR3 protein sequence, retaining the most common genes and DNA. In this record, the V and J calls reflect TCRdb's handling and not the investigators' own analysis. The sample table records approximately 550,000 distinct CDR3 sequences; 20% to 25% of these occur just once. About 0.84% of the sample is held by the ten biggest clonotypes.

Sequencing was performed on naive CD8+ T cells from blood, with Jurkat cell RNA spiked in. What the cell subset or site label conveys for this sample: FACS-sorted CD8+CD4-CCR7+CD45RA+ naive T cells. The sequence derives from a human donor in good health. Some libraries in this study had Jurkat cell RNA spiked in. Recombination connected TRBV27 to TRBJ2-1, and 7 junctional nucleotides match TRBD2. The nucleotide sequence reads as follows: TGTGCCAGCAGTTTAGTTCTCGACTGGGCGGGAGTAACCTACAATGAGCAGTTCTTC. Translation gives CASSLVLDWAGVTYNEQFF.